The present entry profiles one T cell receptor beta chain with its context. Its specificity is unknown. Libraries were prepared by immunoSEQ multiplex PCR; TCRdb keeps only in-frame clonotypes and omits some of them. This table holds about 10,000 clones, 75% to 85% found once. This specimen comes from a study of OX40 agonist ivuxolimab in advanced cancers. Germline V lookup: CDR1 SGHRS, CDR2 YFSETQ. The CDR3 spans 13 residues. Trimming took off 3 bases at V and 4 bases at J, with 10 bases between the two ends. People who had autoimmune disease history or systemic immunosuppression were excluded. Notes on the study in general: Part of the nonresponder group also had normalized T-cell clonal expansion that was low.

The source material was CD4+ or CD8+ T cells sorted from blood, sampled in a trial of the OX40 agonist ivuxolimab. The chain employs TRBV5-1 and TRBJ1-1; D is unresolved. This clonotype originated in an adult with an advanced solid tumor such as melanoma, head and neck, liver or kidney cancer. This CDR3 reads CASSWGGSTEAFF. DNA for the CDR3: TGCGCCAGCAGCTGGGGAGGGAGCACTGAAGCTTTCTTT.